A selection of T cell receptor beta chains follows, all from one sample in a study of cytomegalovirus exposure and HLA in healthy donors. Measured with immunoSEQ multiplex PCR; TCRdb has only the in-frame clones, and not every one. The sample records some 130,000 clones, 70% to 80% being singletons. Sequenced sample: PBMCs. Receptors originate from an older woman in good health and CMV-seropositive. CDR3s include the opening cysteine and the closing phenylalanine or tryptophan. The order of the fields is CDR3 protein, V gene, J gene.

CASSLGTGETDTQYF,TRBV7-6,TRBJ2-3
CASSQDLTNYGYTF,TRBV4-1,TRBJ1-2
CAISEPGQLNTDAFF,TRBV10-3,TRBJ1-1
CASSFRTGMVSYEQYF,TRBV5-1,TRBJ2-7
CASSLEGTGADTQYF,TRBV11-3,TRBJ2-3
CASVEQGFSNQPQHF,TRBV2,TRBJ1-5
CASTAGSYGYTF,TRBV2,TRBJ1-2
CASSQGPTQNIQYF,TRBV5-6,TRBJ2-4
CASSYSAQGADQPQHF,TRBV6-5,TRBJ1-5
CASSMSGGIEQYF,TRBV19,NA
CASSSTGLGLGYTF,TRBV6-5,TRBJ1-2
CSAILPGQGSYNEQFF,TRBV29-1,TRBJ2-1
CASSLALLSGGVTEAFF,TRBV5-1,TRBJ1-1
CASSPRTGGDQTEAFF,TRBV18,TRBJ1-1
CASSLDWTNEQYF,TRBV11-2,TRBJ2-7
CASSIVGAISGTEAFF,TRBV19,TRBJ1-1
CASSIDEDSTYIMNTEAFF,TRBV19,TRBJ1-1
CASSKAQGQGRSYGYTF,TRBV21-1,TRBJ1-2
CASSQGQDTQYF,TRBV5-1,TRBJ2-3
CASSQGTGPPSEAFF,TRBV6-5,TRBJ1-1
CASSGRGTGIEKLFF,TRBV2,TRBJ1-4
CASSTPGRGNEKLFF,TRBV19,TRBJ1-4
CASSLLEETQYF,TRBV5-4,TRBJ2-5
CASSTSDRGSRNEQCF,TRBV27,TRBJ2-7
CASSVDGNYGYTF,TRBV9,TRBJ1-2
CASSLQQENTEAFF,TRBV7-3,TRBJ1-1
CASSRLEVGTDTQYF,TRBV5-1,TRBJ2-3
CASSSGLAGGLDTDTQYF,TRBV11-2,TRBJ2-3
CASSPREPSRANVLTF,TRBV18,TRBJ2-6
CSVAGIANEKLFF,TRBV29-1,TRBJ1-4
CASSYEPDYGYTF,TRBV6-6,TRBJ1-2
CASSPQGQGLRGTEAFF,TRBV28,TRBJ1-1
CASSQGQGHEKLFF,TRBV7-9,TRBJ1-4
CASSIGRGGTRVGTDTQYF,TRBV19,TRBJ2-3
CSSSLGGETEAFF,TRBV7-9,TRBJ1-1
CASVGVRRSGEKLFF,TRBV2,TRBJ1-4
CASSQDKGQAWSREIQYF,TRBV14,TRBJ2-4
CASSLAGANLGSPLHF,TRBV5-1,TRBJ1-6
CASTSAGAYTDTQYF,TRBV5-1,TRBJ2-3
CASSPQTGTEAFF,TRBV7-9,TRBJ1-1
CASSYGTGRAGGYTF,TRBV6-6,TRBJ1-2
CASSLPTGNTEAFF,TRBV5-6,TRBJ1-1
CASSMAASNSPLHF,TRBV19,TRBJ1-6
CASSVAGGGPRNEQFF,TRBV9,TRBJ2-1
CASSLRGDNSPLHF,TRBV27,TRBJ1-6
CASSERGTGRNTEAFF,TRBV2,TRBJ1-1
CASSLGTSGPYEQYF,TRBV5-6,TRBJ2-7
CASSLTSGGTNTGELFF,TRBV7-9,TRBJ2-2
CASSLVTSGGGKNIQYF,TRBV5-1,TRBJ2-4
CASSLTGSNQPQHF,TRBV7-9,TRBJ1-5
CASSTGTGDGEAFF,TRBV19,TRBJ1-1
CASSLADNSPLHF,TRBV11-3,TRBJ1-6
CASSIRTGGSVMNTEAFF,TRBV19,TRBJ1-1
CASSPVGAPTLNEQYF,TRBV6-6,TRBJ2-7
CASSEDSPYGYTF,TRBV2,TRBJ1-2
CASSSGQGAGQPQHF,TRBV7-9,TRBJ1-5
CASSLPGQGSYEQYF,TRBV18,TRBJ2-7